This TCR beta chain was sequenced for a study of T cells in Graves' hyperthyroidism and ophthalmopathy. Germline-derived CDR1 and CDR2 are DFQATT and SNEGSKA (reference sequence). The CDR3 is 15 residues long. Trimming took 6 bases from V and 4 from J; bases not matched to a gene: 6. The TCR beta CDR3 regions underwent amplification using RNA transcripts as the source. The HTBI primer set drove a first-round RT-PCR of the TCR CDR3. MiXCR, applied by TCRdb to the multiplex PCR reads, yields one record per CDR3 protein. The sample records over 400,000 distinct CDR3 sequences, approximately 15% being singletons. The sample holds a few counts of this clonotype.

The TCR was taken from a man younger than 35 with Graves' ophthalmopathy. The sample comprised blood. V is TRBV20-1 and J is TRBJ2-2; 12 positions agree with TRBD2. Written as DNA, the CDR3 is TGCAGTGCGACTAGCGGGGGCCCGGGCACCGGGGAGCTGTTTTTT. This translates into CSATSGGPGTGELFF.